The present TCR beta chain was sequenced within a study of T cell changes during pregnancy in multiple sclerosis. This table comes from immunoSEQ multiplex PCR, and its TCRdb copy is limited to in-frame clones, with some not included. The sample records around 80,000 clones, about 95% being singletons. This CDR3 contains 15 residues. V was clipped by 7 bases and J by 1 base, with 16 bases between them. CDR1 is SGHRS and CDR2 is YFSETQ in the germline V gene. This sequence originates from a female donor with multiple sclerosis, enrolled in a pregnancy study. The sequenced sample was peripheral blood, obtained in the second trimester of pregnancy. V usage is TRBV5-1 and J usage is TRBJ2-3; a possible D gene is TRBD1 (5 bases). The CDR3 sequence: CASRGRGVGTDTQYF. As DNA, the CDR3 is TGCGCCAGCCGTGGAAGGGGCGTCGGCACAGATACGCAGTATTTT.